This T cell receptor (beta chain) was documented in a study of Ad26.COV2.S vaccination and SARS-CoV-2 variants. Study findings and constraints: Substantial breadth was reported for post-vaccination spike-specific CD8+ and CD4+ T cells.

In regard to this clone: Its antigen is undetermined.

Assay: immunoSEQ multiplex PCR; the TCRdb copy retains only in-frame clones and omits some. The data show around 300,000 clones, around 89% seen once. Treatment meaning: 15 to 20 received Ad26.COV2.S at low or high dose, single or two shots; roughly five received placebo; per-sample allocation not given. Following the first vaccine or placebo injection, samples were taken on day 63. This adult donor, from Boston, was 18-55 years old. Germline loops: CDR1 MNHEY, CDR2 SVGAGI. V dropped 2 bases and J dropped 0 bases, with 10 bases sitting between them. The CDR3 extends over 15 amino acids. The origin of this receptor is a person between 18 and 59 years old who received the Ad26.COV2.S COVID-19 vaccine or a placebo. The chain has TRBV6-5 and TRBJ1-1; no clear D gene. The specimen comprised peripheral blood, sampled in a trial of Ad26.COV2.S vaccine versus placebo. The CDR3 bases are TGTGCCAGCAGTTACCGGGTGAATTTGAACACTGAAGCTTTCTTT. Translated, it gives CASSYRVNLNTEAFF.